One sample yielded the 12 T cell receptor beta chains listed below, sequenced in a study of T cell repertoires in cytomegalovirus infection. TCRdb re-derived calls from the reads in MiXCR, one entry per CDR3 protein. The repertoire consists of 300,000 to 450,000 distinct CDR3 sequences, with around a sixth occurring once and the leading ten covering roughly 9%. Material for sequencing was PBMCs. The receptors stem from a human donor in good health (CMV status not recorded). Some clones in this sample may be carry-over from other donors' samples.

The table lists this clonotype with many counts. As DNA, the CDR3 is TGTGCCAGCAGCTTAGACGGGCTTTACTACGAGCAGTACTTC. Translated, it gives CASSLDGLYYEQYF. This chain connects TRBV7-9 to TRBJ2-7, with D unclear. Germline CDR1 SEHNR, CDR2 FQNEAQ (reference sequence). The CDR3 contains 14 residues. With 1 base removed from V and 3 bases from J, the gap between germline ends came to 10 bases.

In this sample, this clonotype turned up many times. This chain links TRBV2 with TRBJ1-1; D is uncertain. The CDR3 length is 15 residues. The V gene lost 7 bases and the J gene lost 0 bases, with 15 bases spanning the gap. Looked up from germline, CDR1 is SNHLY and CDR2 is FYNNEI. The CDR3 DNA reads as TGTGCCAGCACCCCGGGCATCGGCATGAACACTGAAGCTTTCTTT. It encodes CASTPGIGMNTEAFF.

This clonotype occurred many times. The V call is TRBV7-9, the J call TRBJ1-2; D not resolved. The CDR3 is made up of 13 amino acids. CDR1 is SEHNR, CDR2 FQNEAQ, per germline (reference sequence). The V end lost 5 bases, the J end lost 8 bases, and 15 bases lay between the germline ends. CDR3 region: CASSVGQQAGYTF. The CDR3 region has the DNA TGTGCCAGCAGCGTCGGTCAGCAGGCGGGCTACACCTTC. Variable domain in full (rest from reference TRBV7-9 and TRBJ1-2): DTGVSQNPRHKITKRGQNVTFRCDPISEHNRLYWYRQTLGQGPEFLTYFQNEAQLEKSRLLSDRFSAERPKGSFSTLEIQRTEQGDSAMYLCASSVGQQAGYTFGSGTRLTVV.

This clonotype was counted between two and nine times. The genes are TRBV5-6 and TRBJ2-1; no reliable D call. Germline CDR1 reads SGHDT; CDR2 reads YYEEEE. The CDR3 extends over 16 amino acids. Trimming took 2 bases from V and 6 from J, leaving 18 bases between them. CDR3 in amino acids: CASSFLKLVRANEQFF. CDR3 sequence (DNA): TGTGCCAGCAGCTTTTTGAAGTTGGTCCGCGCCAATGAGCAGTTCTTC.

The chain recombines TRBV2 with TRBJ1-2; 9 bases agree with TRBD1. The CDR3 runs 19 residues. CDR1 SNHLY and CDR2 FYNNEI come from the germline V gene. V lost 5 bases to trimming and J lost 8 bases; unmatched junction nucleotides: 24. The CDR3 spells CASSYRLRDREGQWEGYTF. Here the CDR3 DNA reads TGTGCCAGCAGTTACCGACTCCGGGACAGGGAAGGCCAATGGGAAGGCTACACCTTC. Variable domain in full (rest from reference TRBV2 and TRBJ1-2): EPEVTQTPSHQVTQMGQEVILRCVPISNHLYFYWYRQILGQKVEFLVSFYNNEISEKSEIFDDQFSVERPDGSNFTLKIRSTKLEDSAMYFCASSYRLRDREGQWEGYTFGSGTRLTVV.

In its sample, this clonotype was seen a few times. The V gene is TRBV20-1, the J gene TRBJ2-5; D possibly corresponds to TRBD2 (6 bases). The germline V gene has CDR1 DFQATT and CDR2 SNEGSKA (reference sequence). V lost 4 bases and J lost 1, with 10 bases in between. The CDR3 extends over 13 amino acids. CDR3 sequence reads: CSATGGLQETQYF. In DNA form, the CDR3 reads TGCAGTGCTACCGGGGGACTCCAAGAGACCCAGTACTTC.

Concerning this clonotype itself: With a much larger clone just one base away, this may be a read error. The chain joins TRBV7-9 to TRBJ2-2, with D perhaps matching TRBD2 (6 bases). CDR1 SEHNR and CDR2 FQNEAQ come from the germline V gene (reference sequence). CDR3 size: 15 residues. V shed 5 bases and J shed 2 bases, with 12 bases lying between them. The CDR3 region has the DNA TGTGCCAGCAGCCCAGGAGGGGTAAACACCGGGGAGCTGTTTTTT. Amino acids: CASSPGGVNTGELFF. The full variable domain, rest sourced from reference TRBV7-9 and TRBJ2-2, is DTGVSQNPRHKITKRGQNVTFRCDPISEHNRLYWYRQTLGQGPEFLTYFQNEAQLEKSRLLSDRFSAERPKGSFSTLEIQRTEQGDSAMYLCASSPGGVNTGELFFGEGSRLTVL.

This clonotype was counted ten times or more. The chain links TRBV12-3 or TRBV12-4 to TRBJ1-5; D is undetermined. The germline V and J ends were trimmed by 3 bases and 0 bases, with 9 bases remaining between them. The CDR3 spans 15 residues. CDR3: CASSFQGYSNQPQHF. The CDR3 nucleotides read TGTGCCAGCAGTTTCCAAGGATATAGCAATCAGCCCCAGCATTTT.

This clonotype was seen more than once but under ten times. V and J are TRBV12-3 or TRBV12-4 and TRBJ2-7; 7 nucleotides agree with TRBD2. The CDR3 runs to 14 residues. The J segment lost 2 bases and the V segment lost 4 bases, leaving 5 bases of the junction unmatched. CDR3 region: CASSYGGSPYEQYF. The CDR3 coding sequence is TGTGCCAGCAGTTATGGCGGGAGCCCCTACGAGCAGTACTTC.

The chain joins TRBV5-6 to TRBJ1-4; 9 bases are a match to TRBD1. The CDR3 runs 15 residues. Germline V CDR1 and CDR2: SGHDT, YYEEEE. J was trimmed by 4 bases and V by 4 bases; bases with no gene match: 5. Here the CDR3 reads CASSGGTGLNEKLFF. The CDR3 nucleotides are TGTGCCAGCAGCGGGGGGACAGGGCTTAATGAAAAACTGTTTTTT.

The chain joins TRBV11-2 to TRBJ2-1, with TRBD1 matching over 7 bases. The V and J ends lost 5 bases and 3 bases, in that order; junction bases with no gene match: 10. The germline gives CDR1 SGHAT, CDR2 FQNNGV. The CDR3 is 16 residues long. The CDR3 loop is CASSPLRQGHYNEQFF. The DNA of the CDR3 is TGTGCCAGCAGCCCCCTACGACAGGGTCACTACAATGAGCAGTTCTTC.

This chain links TRBV12-3 or TRBV12-4 with TRBJ2-1; tentatively, D is TRBD2 (5 bases). The CDR3 length is 11 residues. Trimming cost V 8 bases and J 6 bases, with 8 bases left between them. The CDR3: CASRRGNEQFF. In DNA, the CDR3 is TGTGCCAGCCGACGGGGCAATGAGCAGTTCTTC.